Sequencing of this TCR beta chain was carried out in a study of vaccination and CD4 T cells after COVID-19 (dated by TCRdb to the early 2020s). Regarding the study in general: SARS-CoV-2 positivity had been established in the convalescent patients by nasal swab PCR, and mild disease was recorded in roughly 10 of these patients and severe disease in one. The convalescent cohort included six males and four females, with two Hispanic individuals, seven Caucasians, two Asians and one multiracial person. Participants got two doses of the Pfizer-BioNTech BNT162b2 vaccine (n=8) or two doses of the Moderna mRNA-1273 vaccine (n=2). Post-COVID blood samples from convalescent patients were collected a median of approximately 100 days after diagnosis, with a range of roughly 30 to 170 days. The time from the second vaccine dose to post-vaccine blood sampling had a median of roughly 79 days and ranged from about 14 to 250 days. For three convalescent patients, samples were collected at an early post-vaccination timepoint (day 14) as well as at a late post-vaccination timepoint (days 161 to 241). For stimulating the cultures, overlapping spike peptide pools were used, derived from SARS-CoV-2 as well as from the common cold coronaviruses HCoV-NL63, HCoV-OC43 and HCoV-229E. Control cultures received a CEFX viral epitope pool as the positive control, an HIV-1 Nef peptide pool as the negative control, or no peptide. The spike-specific CD4+ TCR repertoire was compared before and after mRNA vaccination in approximately 9 COVID-19 convalescent patients and 4 infection-naive healthy vaccine recipients.

The research as a whole found: In convalescent patients, a median approximately 90% of post-vaccine SARS-CoV-2-reactive clones were detected only after vaccination, suggesting vaccine-specific priming. An increase in the median number of SARS-CoV-2-reactive clonotypes from approximately 20 after infection to roughly 38 after vaccination was observed, but the change was not found to be significant. Relatively few convalescent patients were included in the study, and early timepoints after natural infection were not analyzed. Nearly all vaccine-specific clones in convalescent patients (304 of 307) were mono-reactive for SARS-CoV-2 spike rather than cross-reactive with common cold coronaviruses.

This sample's time point label indicates: late sampling 161 to 241 days after vaccination in a few convalescent patients. The sample's treatment or condition label, decoded: approximately 9-day PBMC culture with coronavirus spike peptide pools or control peptides (ViraFEST assay). The ViraFEST assay, used in the study, expanded antigen-specific T cells with peptide pools and then identified the expanded clonotypes through TCR sequencing. The convalescent patients' positive SARS-CoV-2 PCR tests were from March to December 2020, which was before the Alpha, Beta and Delta variants emerged in the United States. PBMCs were cultured at two million per well in IMDM supplemented with about 5% human AB serum and approximately 10 IU/ml IL-2, with roughly 9.5 ug/ml peptide pools added. On days 3 and 7, half of the culture medium was replaced with fresh IL-2-containing medium. Once the cells had been in culture for about 10 days, the EasySep CD4+ T cell isolation kit was used to isolate CD4+ T cells by negative selection. Ficoll-Paque Plus gradient centrifugation was used to isolate PBMCs from whole blood, and the isolated PBMCs were then either used fresh or cryopreserved at -140C. Culture conditions were generally each tested in triplicate wells.

As for this clonotype: This clone's antigen is unknown. The sample holds no much larger clone one base away, and base qualities are not on file.

Library creation used PCR. TCR sequencing of DNA from cultured CD4+ T cells used the Oncomine TCR Beta short-read assay at the Johns Hopkins FTIC core. The QIAamp micro DNA kit was used to extract genomic DNA from the cultured CD4+ T cells. The Oncomine TCR Beta libraries from cultured CD4+ T cells were pooled using unique dual indexes and then sequenced on an Illumina iSeq 100. Regarding the original processing steps: Non-productive sequences were removed, and CDR3s that did not start with C, did not end with F or W, or were shorter than 7 amino acids were discarded. Antigen-specific clonotypes were identified using the MANAFEST web application through comparison of peptide-stimulated wells with reference and other culture wells. To be called positive, a clone needed an FDR below 0.05, an odds ratio above 5, and a productive frequency above 0.1% in at least two of three replicate wells. Clonotypes that were significantly expanded in both SARS-CoV-2 spike wells and at least one common cold coronavirus spike condition were defined as cross-reactive. Using R version 3.6.1, CDR3 homology was evaluated through Levenshtein distances (stringdist) along with unrooted phylogenetic trees (ape). Using fastp trimming at Q25 and MiXCR clonotype assembly, TCRdb reanalyzed the public sequencing data and kept in-frame beta chains. Each CDR3 protein gets just one entry, which takes the most common genes and DNA from the rows behind it. Here the V and J calls rest on TCRdb's processing, not on the authors' analysis. The sample table holds about 24,000 distinct CDR3 sequences, of which under 50% were seen once. 3.5% to 5% of the sample belongs to the ten largest clones.

V was cut back by 2 bases and J by 4 bases, leaving a gap of 2 bases between them. Based on the germline V gene (reference sequence), the CDR1 and CDR2 sequences are WNHNN and SYGVQD. The CDR3, from cysteine to phenylalanine, totals 12 residues. Of all the DNA, just the CDR3 is kept, 36 bases in frame from base 1. Recombination connected TRBV10-1 to TRBJ2-2; the D gene identity is not certain. The TCR originated in a human donor who had recovered from COVID-19. This specimen consisted of CD4+ T cells from blood, cultured in vitro, obtained about 7 months after SARS-CoV-2 vaccination. The CDR3 sequence is CASSELTGELFF. The DNA sequence reads TGCGCCAGCAGTGAGCTCACCGGGGAGCTGTTTTTT.